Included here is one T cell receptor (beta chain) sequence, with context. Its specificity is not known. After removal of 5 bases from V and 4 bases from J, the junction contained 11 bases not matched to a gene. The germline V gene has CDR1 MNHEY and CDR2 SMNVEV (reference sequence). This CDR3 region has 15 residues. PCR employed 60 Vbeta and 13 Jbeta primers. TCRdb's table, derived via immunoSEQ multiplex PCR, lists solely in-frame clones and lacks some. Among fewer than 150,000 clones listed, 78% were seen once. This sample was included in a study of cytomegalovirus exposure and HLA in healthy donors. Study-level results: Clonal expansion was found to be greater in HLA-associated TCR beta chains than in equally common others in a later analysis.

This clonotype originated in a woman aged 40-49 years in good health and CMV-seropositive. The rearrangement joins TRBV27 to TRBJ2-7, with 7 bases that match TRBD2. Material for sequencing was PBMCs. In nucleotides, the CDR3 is TGTGCCAGCAGTAGAAGCGGGGCTAGCGGTTACGAGCAGTACTTC. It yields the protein CASSRSGASGYEQYF.